This T cell receptor beta chain comes out of a study of control samples from healthy donors and cancer patients. Measured with immunoSEQ multiplex PCR; TCRdb has only the in-frame clones, and not every one. The sample records about 120,000 clones, roughly 90% being singletons. Per the germline V gene, CDR1 is PRHDT and CDR2 is FYEKMQ (reference sequence). V dropped 0 bases and J dropped 7; count of bases not matched to a gene: 15. This CDR3 has 18 residues. The TCR comes from a man younger than 35 in good health. J is TRBJ2-1 and V is TRBV13; 7 nucleotides match TRBD2. The sample taken for sequencing was blood. Written as DNA, the CDR3 is TGTGCCAGCAGCTTAGGGTTACTCGGGGGAGGGAGTAGAAATGAGCAGTTCTTC. Translated: CASSLGLLGGGSRNEQFF. Drawing the rest from reference TRBV13 and TRBJ2-1, the complete variable domain is AAGVIQSPRHLIKEKRETATLKCYPIPRHDTVYWYQQGPGQDPQFLISFYEKMQSDKGSIPDRFSAQQFSDYHSELNMSSLELGDSALYFCASSLGLLGGGSRNEQFFGPGTRLTVL.